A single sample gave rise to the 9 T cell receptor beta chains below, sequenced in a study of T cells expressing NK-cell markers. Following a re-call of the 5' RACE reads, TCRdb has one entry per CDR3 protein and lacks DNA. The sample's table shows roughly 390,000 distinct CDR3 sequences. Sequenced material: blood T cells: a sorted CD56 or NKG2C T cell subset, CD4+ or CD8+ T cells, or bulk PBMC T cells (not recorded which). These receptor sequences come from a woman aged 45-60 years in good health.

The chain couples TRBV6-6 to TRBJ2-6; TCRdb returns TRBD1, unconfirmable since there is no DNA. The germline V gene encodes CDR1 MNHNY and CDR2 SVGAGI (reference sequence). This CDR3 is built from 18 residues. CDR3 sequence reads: CASREGAGILPGANVLTF.

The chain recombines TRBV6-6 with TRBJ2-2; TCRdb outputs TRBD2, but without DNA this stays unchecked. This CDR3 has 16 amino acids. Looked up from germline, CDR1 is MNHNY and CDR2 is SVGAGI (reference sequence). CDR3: CASRHPRMTSGGELFF.

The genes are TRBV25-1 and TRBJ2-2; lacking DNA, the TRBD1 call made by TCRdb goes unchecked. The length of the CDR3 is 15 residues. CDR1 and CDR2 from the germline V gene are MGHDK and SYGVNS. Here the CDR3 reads CASSIQGGHTGELFF.

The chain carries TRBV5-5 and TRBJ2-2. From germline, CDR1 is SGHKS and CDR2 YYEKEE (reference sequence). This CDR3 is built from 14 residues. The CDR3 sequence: CASSLAGFTGELFF.

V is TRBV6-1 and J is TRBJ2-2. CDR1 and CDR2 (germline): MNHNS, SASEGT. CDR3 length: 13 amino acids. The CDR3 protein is CASSEVSAGELFF.

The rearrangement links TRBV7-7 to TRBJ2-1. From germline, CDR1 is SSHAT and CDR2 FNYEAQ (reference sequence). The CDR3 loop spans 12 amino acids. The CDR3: CASSPFVGEQFF.

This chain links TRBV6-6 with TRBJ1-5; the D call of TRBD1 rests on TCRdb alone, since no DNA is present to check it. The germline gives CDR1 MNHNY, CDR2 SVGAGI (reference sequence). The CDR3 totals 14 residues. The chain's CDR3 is CASSYEGLNQPQHF.

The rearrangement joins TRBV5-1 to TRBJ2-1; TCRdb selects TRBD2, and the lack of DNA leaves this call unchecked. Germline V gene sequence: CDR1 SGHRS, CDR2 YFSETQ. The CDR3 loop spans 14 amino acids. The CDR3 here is CASSIAGPRDEQFF.

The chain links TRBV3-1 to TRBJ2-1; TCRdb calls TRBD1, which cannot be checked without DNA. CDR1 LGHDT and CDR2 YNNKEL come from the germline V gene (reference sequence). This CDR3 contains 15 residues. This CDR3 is CASSQPGTPADEQFF.